This is a list of T cell receptor beta chains from one sample in a study of technical replicates of blood from a handful of donors. This table comes from immunoSEQ multiplex PCR, and its TCRdb copy is limited to in-frame clones, with some not included. The sample comprises around 80,000 clones, about 95% of which are singletons, and 0.35% to 0.45% rests with the top ten. Sample: T cells isolated from PBMCs. The receptors derive from a human donor in good health. The CDR3 runs from the conserved cysteine through the conserved F or W. Each record gives: J gene, clone size, V gene, CDR3 length, D gene, CDR3 protein. A D gene is named only where the DNA matches it firmly. Expanded clones get a size class; other rows say once, few or many, or leave the size out.

TRBJ1-1 NA TRBV6-5 14 NA CASSPLTGNTEAFF
TRBJ1-2 NA TRBV7-9 12 TRBD1 CASSGQGGGYTF
TRBJ2-5 NA TRBV7-9 15 TRBD1 CASSFYYRGKETQYF
TRBJ2-1 NA TRBV19 14 TRBD1 CASSPDRYNNEQFF
TRBJ1-2 NA TRBV4-3 15 NA CASSQVQRGFYGYTF
TRBJ2-1 NA TRBV4-1 13 NA CASRNRLSGEQFF
TRBJ2-5 NA TRBV6-6 15 TRBD2 CASSYLAGGGETQYF
TRBJ2-3 NA TRBV4-2 16 TRBD2 CASSQEFAGGTDTQYF
TRBJ1-2 once TRBV6-5 15 NA CASSSILDSHYGYTF
TRBJ1-2 NA TRBV28 14 NA CASSLSGLSYGYTF
TRBJ2-1 few TRBV27 17 NA CASSLWSLAGPYNEQFF
TRBJ2-5 NA TRBV6-4 15 NA CASSVTFRERETQYF
TRBJ2-7 NA TRBV4-2 13 NA CASSRDINYEQYF
TRBJ2-3 NA TRBV11-1 15 TRBD2 CASSRREGQGDTQYF
TRBJ2-7 NA TRBV19 18 TRBD2 CASARQGLAGGRSDEQYF
TRBJ2-7 NA TRBV13 15 TRBD1 CASSFLGTGTYEQYF
TRBJ1-4 once TRBV9 15 NA CASSVTTATNEKLFF
TRBJ2-3 NA TRBV7-3 16 TRBD2 CASSRLAGEPPDTQYF
TRBJ2-1 NA TRBV5-1 15 TRBD1 CASSFRQGAGNEQFF
TRBJ2-3 NA TRBV5-6 14 TRBD2 CASSGLAGTDTQYF
TRBJ2-2 NA TRBV6-5 14 NA CASMSGSNTGELFF
TRBJ1-5 NA TRBV30 16 NA CAWTSGREYSNQPQHF
TRBJ1-1 NA TRBV19 13 NA CASKITGNTEAFF
TRBJ2-5 NA TRBV28 16 TRBD1 CASSSWGQGSVETQYF
TRBJ1-2 NA TRBV2 12 NA CAMAGDDYGYTF
TRBJ1-1 NA TRBV29-1 10 NA CSAGQTEAFF
TRBJ1-4 NA TRBV27 15 NA CASSVRGPLNEKLFF
TRBJ2-7 NA TRBV19 14 NA CASSKKDGAYEQYF
TRBJ2-3 NA TRBV1 17 NA CTSTPGLAGEATDTQYF
TRBJ1-4 once TRBV7-8 16 NA CASSPTRTVGREKLFF
TRBJ1-1 NA TRBV6-6 15 NA CARSGTESEGTEAFF
TRBJ1-2 NA TRBV5-4 14 NA CASSRTDFDIGYTF
TRBJ2-3 NA TRBV11-3 13 NA CASSLQGPDTQYF
TRBJ1-2 once TRBV27 13 NA CASSPRTAYGYTF
TRBJ1-5 NA TRBV18 18 NA CASSPQNSGGLGNQPQHF
TRBJ1-2 NA TRBV10-1 13 TRBD1 CASSGNRGGGYTF
TRBJ1-1 NA TRBV5-6 15 TRBD1 CASSYQQGGRTEAFF
TRBJ2-5 NA TRBV7-7 13 NA CASSLNIGETQYF
TRBJ2-2 NA TRBV6-5 15 TRBD2 CASSYSTSGTGELFF
TRBJ2-1 NA TRBV6-5 15 TRBD2 CASSSGLREYNEQFF
TRBJ1-1 NA TRBV4-3 14 TRBD1 CASSQDRGYTEAFF
TRBJ1-1 once TRBV25-1 17 NA CASSDVGVKAGGPEAFF
TRBJ1-1 NA TRBV25-1 17 TRBD1 CASTWGGQGPLVTEAFF
TRBJ1-5 NA TRBV28 13 NA CASSLTRGRPQHF
TRBJ1-1 once TRBV7-2 14 TRBD1 CASSLRGLGTEAFF
TRBJ2-7 NA TRBV5-6 17 TRBD2 CASSLSYGGRGSYEQYF
TRBJ2-5 once TRBV28 11 NA CASSFGGTQYF
TRBJ2-7 NA TRBV7-2 12 TRBD1 CASSLDRDEQYF